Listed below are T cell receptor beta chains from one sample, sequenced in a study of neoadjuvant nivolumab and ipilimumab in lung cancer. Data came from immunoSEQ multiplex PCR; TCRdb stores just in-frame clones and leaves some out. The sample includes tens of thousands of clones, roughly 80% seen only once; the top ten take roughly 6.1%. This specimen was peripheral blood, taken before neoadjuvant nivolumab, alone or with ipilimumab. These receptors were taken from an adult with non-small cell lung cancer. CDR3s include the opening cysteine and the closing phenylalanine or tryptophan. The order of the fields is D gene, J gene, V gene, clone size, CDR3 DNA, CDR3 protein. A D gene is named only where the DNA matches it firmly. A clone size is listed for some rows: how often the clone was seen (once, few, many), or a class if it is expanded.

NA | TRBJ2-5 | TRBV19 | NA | TGTGCCAGTAGTGTTGCCCGGGACTCAGAGACCCAGTACTTC | CASSVARDSETQYF
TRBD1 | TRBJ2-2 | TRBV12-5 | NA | TGTGCTAGTGGTCCTGGACAGGGGGCGAGGGAGCTGTTTTTT | CASGPGQGARELFF
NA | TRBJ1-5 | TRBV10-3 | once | TGTGCCATCAGTGAGTCGAGAGAGGGACGGCAGCCCCAGCATTTT | CAISESREGRQPQHF
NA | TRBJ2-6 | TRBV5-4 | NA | TGTGCCAGCAGCGGGGGGCTGGCTGGGGCCAACGTCCTGACTTTC | CASSGGLAGANVLTF
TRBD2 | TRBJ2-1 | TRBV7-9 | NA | TGTGCCAGCAGCTTAAAGACTAGCGGGAAAAGGGAGCAGTTCTTC | CASSLKTSGKREQFF
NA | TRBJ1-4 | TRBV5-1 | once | TGCGCCAGCAGCTTGACCGGGACACCTCAGAATGAAAAACTGTTTTTT | CASSLTGTPQNEKLFF
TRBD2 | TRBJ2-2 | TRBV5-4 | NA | TGTGCCAGCAGCTTGGGGAGTAGACTAGCGGGGGGGAAAAACACCGGGGAGCTGTTTTTT | CASSLGSRLAGGKNTGELFF
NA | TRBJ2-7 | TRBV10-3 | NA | TGTGCCATCAGTGAGTCTAGCCAGACTAGAGAGCAGTACTTC | CAISESSQTREQYF
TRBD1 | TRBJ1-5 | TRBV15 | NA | TGTGCCACCAGCAGAGATGGGACAGTCAATCAGCCCCAGCATTTT | CATSRDGTVNQPQHF
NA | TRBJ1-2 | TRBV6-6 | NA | TGTGCCAGCAGTTACGCAGACTATGGCTACACCTTC | CASSYADYGYTF
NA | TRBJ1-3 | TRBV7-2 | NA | TGTGCCAGCAGGCCACCCGGGGTCTCTGGAAACACCATATATTTT | CASRPPGVSGNTIYF
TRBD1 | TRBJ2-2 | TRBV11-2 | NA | TGTGCCAGCAGGGCAGGGGGCGCCGCCGGGGAGCTGTTTTTT | CASRAGGAAGELFF